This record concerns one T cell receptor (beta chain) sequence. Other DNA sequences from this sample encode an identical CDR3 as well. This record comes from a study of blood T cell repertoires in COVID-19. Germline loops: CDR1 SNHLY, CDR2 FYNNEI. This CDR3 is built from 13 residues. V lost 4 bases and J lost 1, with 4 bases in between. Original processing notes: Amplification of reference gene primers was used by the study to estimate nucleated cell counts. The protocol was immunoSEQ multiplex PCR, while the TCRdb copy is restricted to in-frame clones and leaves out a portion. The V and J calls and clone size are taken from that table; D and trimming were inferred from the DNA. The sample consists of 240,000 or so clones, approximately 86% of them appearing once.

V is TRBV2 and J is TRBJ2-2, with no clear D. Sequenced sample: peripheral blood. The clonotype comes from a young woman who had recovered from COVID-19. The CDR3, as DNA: TGTGCCAGCAGTGGACAGAACACCGGGGAGCTGTTTTTT. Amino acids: CASSGQNTGELFF.